This T cell receptor (beta chain) was captured by sequencing in a study of chemoradiotherapy in HPV16-positive cancers. The V gene lost 2 bases and the J gene lost 4 bases, with 11 bases spanning the gap. CDR1 and CDR2 from the germline V gene are LNHNV and YYDKDF (reference sequence). This CDR3 contains 14 residues. Study-wide points: Only a couple of HPV16-positive patients supplied the functional HPV-specificity definition. Candidate HPV-specific clones and E7-related TCR motifs grew in tumor during treatment.

Repertoires were sampled repeatedly during chemoradiotherapy. With respect to this clone: Its target is not known.

Sequencing used immunoSEQ multiplex PCR; TCRdb keeps in-frame clones, though not all of them. The repertoire consists of fewer than 40,000 clones, with 88% occurring once and the leading ten covering roughly 4.9%. The source of this sequence is a human donor with HPV-associated anogenital cancer. The chain carries TRBV15 and TRBJ2-5; D may be TRBD1 or TRBD2 (5 bases each). The sample here was blood, taken from a patient who underwent chemoradiotherapy. CDR3 region: CATSRTKGTETQYF. In DNA form, the CDR3 reads TGTGCCACCAGCAGAACTAAAGGGACAGAGACCCAGTACTTC. Using reference TRBV15 and TRBJ2-5 for the parts outside the CDR3, the full variable domain is DAMVIQNPRYQVTQFGKPVTLSCSQTLNHNVMYWYQQKSSQAPKLLFHYYDKDFNNEADTPDNFQSRRPNTSFCFLDIRSPGLGDTAMYLCATSRTKGTETQYFGPGTRLLVL.